The rows below give T cell receptor beta chains drawn from one sample of a study of response to subunit inactivated influenza vaccine. MiXCR, applied by TCRdb to the RT-PCR reads, yields one record per CDR3 protein. Among around 570,000 distinct CDR3 sequences, less than 8% were seen once, and the ten largest hold around 13%. Sequenced material: PBMCs from blood, taken about 24 months after vaccination. The source is a man between 50 and 75 years old who received an inactivated influenza vaccine. Both conserved end residues are part of each CDR3. The D gene is left open where the match is weak. The listing skips clone size in some rows; elsewhere it reads once, few, many or a size class.

CDR3: CASSSSSGLLPYEQYF
DNA: TGTGCCAGCAGTTCGTCCAGCGGCCTACTACCCTACGAGCAGTACTTC
D: .
size: few
J: TRBJ2-7
V: TRBV25-1

CDR3: CRRQGVLGAQFF
DNA: TGCAGAAGACAGGGGGTCTTGGGAGCGCAGTTCTTC
D: TRBD1
size: many
J: TRBJ2-1
V: TRBV29-1

CDR3: CASSPGGANVLTF
DNA: TGTGCCAGCAGCCCGGGGGGGGCCAACGTCCTGACTTTC
D: .
size: .
J: TRBJ2-6
V: TRBV11-1

CDR3: CASSLWVRDTEAFF
DNA: TGCGCCAGCAGCTTGTGGGTGAGGGACACTGAAGCTTTCTTT
D: .
size: .
J: TRBJ1-1
V: TRBV5-1

CDR3: CAISDGTGPTDTQYF
DNA: TGTGCCATCAGTGACGGGACAGGCCCCACAGATACGCAGTATTTT
D: TRBD1
size: few
J: TRBJ2-3
V: TRBV10-3

CDR3: CASSEKVAAGGDTQYF
DNA: TGTGCCAGCAGTGAAAAAGTGGCAGCGGGGGGAGATACGCAGTATTTT
D: TRBD2
size: .
J: TRBJ2-3
V: TRBV6-1

CDR3: CSARGVAGIQETQYF
DNA: TGCAGTGCTAGAGGGGTAGCGGGGATCCAAGAGACCCAGTACTTC
D: TRBD2
size: .
J: TRBJ2-5
V: TRBV20-1

CDR3: CSVSTLAGAYNEQFF
DNA: TGCAGCGTGAGCACACTAGCGGGAGCCTACAATGAGCAGTTCTTC
D: TRBD2
size: many
J: TRBJ2-1
V: TRBV29-1

CDR3: CASGGQGSTADTQYF
DNA: TGTGCCAGTGGGGGACAGGGGAGTACAGCAGATACGCAGTATTTT
D: TRBD1
size: few
J: TRBJ2-3
V: TRBV3-1

CDR3: CASSQDPRAGANVLTF
DNA: TGCGCCAGCAGCCAAGACCCCAGGGCTGGGGCCAACGTCCTGACTTTC
D: .
size: .
J: TRBJ2-6
V: TRBV4-3

CDR3: CATSDWQLGGYTF
DNA: TGTGCCACCAGTGATTGGCAACTAGGAGGCTACACCTTC
D: .
size: few
J: TRBJ1-2
V: TRBV24-1

CDR3: CASSVGGVPYNEQFF
DNA: TGTGCCAGTAGCGTCGGGGGAGTCCCCTACAATGAGCAGTTCTTC
D: .
size: few
J: TRBJ2-1
V: TRBV19

CDR3: CATSRTALRWQYF
DNA: TGTGCCACCAGCAGGACAGCACTACGGTGGCAGTACTTC
D: .
size: .
J: TRBJ2-7
V: TRBV15

CDR3: CASSFRTETSYSTYEQYF
DNA: TGCGCCAGCAGCTTTAGGACAGAGACTTCATATTCTACCTACGAGCAGTACTTC
D: .
size: .
J: TRBJ2-7
V: TRBV5-1

CDR3: CASSLRPQGMGLSNQPQHF
DNA: TGCGCCAGCAGCTTGAGACCACAGGGAATGGGATTAAGCAATCAGCCCCAGCATTTT
D: .
size: few
J: TRBJ1-5
V: TRBV5-1

CDR3: CAISLGGTSETYEQYF
DNA: TGTGCCATCAGCTTAGGTGGGACTAGCGAGACCTACGAGCAGTACTTC
D: TRBD2
size: many
J: TRBJ2-7
V: TRBV10-3

CDR3: CASSLAPTGSYEQYF
DNA: TGTGCCAGCAGTTTAGCCCCGACAGGGTCCTACGAGCAGTACTTC
D: TRBD1
size: few
J: TRBJ2-7
V: TRBV28

CDR3: CASIRDRAGSTGELFF
DNA: TGTGCCAGTATCAGGGACAGGGCCGGGAGCACCGGGGAGCTGTTTTTT
D: TRBD1
size: .
J: TRBJ2-2
V: TRBV19

CDR3: CSVEPLLYGYTF
DNA: TGCAGCGTTGAACCCCTCCTATATGGCTACACCTTC
D: .
size: .
J: TRBJ1-2
V: TRBV29-1

CDR3: CASSVASGRLSEQFF
DNA: TGTGCCAGCAGCGTAGCTAGCGGGAGATTGAGTGAGCAGTTCTTC
D: TRBD2
size: .
J: TRBJ2-1
V: TRBV9

CDR3: CASSLLGARNTEAFF
DNA: TGTGCCAGCAGTTTATTGGGGGCGCGTAACACTGAAGCTTTCTTT
D: .
size: few
J: TRBJ1-1
V: TRBV27

CDR3: CASSLSTDFFYMNTEAFF
DNA: TGTGCCAGCAGCTTGTCCACAGATTTTTTTTACATGAACACTGAAGCTTTCTTT
D: .
size: few
J: TRBJ1-1
V: TRBV5-5

CDR3: CASSYSSGRRRNEQFF
DNA: TGTGCCAGCAGTTACTCAAGCGGGAGGCGAAGGAATGAGCAGTTCTTC
D: TRBD2
size: few
J: TRBJ2-1
V: TRBV6-2/TRBV6-3

CDR3: CASSGSDYEQYF
DNA: TGTGCCAGCAGCGGAAGCGACTACGAGCAGTACTTC
D: .
size: many
J: TRBJ2-7
V: TRBV9

CDR3: CASSVNPGEKLVF
DNA: TGCGCCAGCAGCGTAAATCCCGGAGAAAAACTGGTTTTT
D: .
size: .
J: TRBJ1-4
V: TRBV4-1